The 29 T cell receptor beta chains presented below share a single source sample, sequenced in a study of T cell responses to AZD1222 COVID-19 vaccine. The protocol was immunoSEQ multiplex PCR, while the TCRdb copy is restricted to in-frame clones and leaves out a portion. In the table there are around 80,000 clones, roughly 90% of which are singletons. This material consisted of peripheral blood, taken on day 0 of AZD1222 vaccination. These receptors all stem from an adult in good health.

The chain couples TRBV3-1 (or the pseudogene TRBV3-2) to TRBJ2-1; the match to TRBD1 covers 8 bases. The germline V gene has CDR1 LGHDT and CDR2 YNNKEL (reference sequence). Trimming at V came to 2 bases and at J to 3 bases, leaving 15 bases not matched to a gene. The length of the CDR3 is 19 residues. The CDR3 loop reads CASSQSSTVTGGRYNEQFF. The CDR3 DNA is TGTGCCAGCAGCCAATCTAGTACTGTAACAGGGGGACGCTACAATGAGCAGTTCTTC.

Here the CDR3 reads CASSPTGGDFLDSLRQYF. As DNA, the CDR3 is TGTGCCAGTAGTCCCACAGGGGGCGACTTTCTAGACTCTCTGAGGCAGTACTTC. V usage is TRBV19 and J usage is TRBJ2-7; 9 nucleotides agree with TRBD1. This CDR3 region has 18 residues. CDR1 is LNHDA, CDR2 SQIVND, per germline (reference sequence). Trimming at V came to 5 bases and at J to 9 bases, leaving 23 bases not matched to a gene.

The CDR3 region has the DNA TGTGCCAGCAGCGCCACGACTAGCAAGGAGACCCAGTACTTC. This encodes CASSATTSKETQYF. The V and J genes are TRBV7-2 and TRBJ2-5, with 7 nucleotides matching TRBD2. Germline CDR1 is SGHTA and CDR2 is FQGNSA. The CDR3 has 14 amino acids. V trimming: 5 bases; J trimming: 5 bases; junction bases outside the gene matches: 8.

The V call is TRBV19, the J call TRBJ1-5; TRBD1 matches 7 bases. The CDR3 is 15 amino acids. CDR1 and CDR2 (germline): LNHDA, SQIVND (reference sequence). V lost 3 bases to trimming and J lost 5 bases; unmatched junction nucleotides: 7. The CDR3 DNA is TGTGCCAGTAGTATTCTGACAGGGCGGCATCAGCCCCAGCATTTT. Its protein product is CASSILTGRHQPQHF.

The chain combines TRBV6-5 with TRBJ1-1; D is possibly TRBD1 (5 bases). V lost 8 bases, J lost 1 base, and 17 bases lay in between. Germline values: CDR1 MNHEY, CDR2 SVGAGI. The CDR3 has 15 amino acids. CDR3 bases: TGTGCCAGCCGGTACCCCACGAGGGGGAACACTGAAGCTTTCTTT. Amino acids: CASRYPTRGNTEAFF.

The chain joins TRBV2 to TRBJ1-1; TRBD1 agrees at 10 bases. Looked up from germline, CDR1 is SNHLY and CDR2 is FYNNEI. This CDR3 is built from 13 residues. The J segment lost 5 bases and the V segment lost 11 bases, leaving 8 bases of the junction unmatched. CDR3 DNA sequence: TGTGCCGGCGGGAGGACAGGGGGTACTGAAGCTTTCTTT. It specifies CAGGRTGGTEAFF.

This rearrangement joins TRBV12-3 or TRBV12-4 to TRBJ1-2; D not certain. There are 13 residues in the CDR3. V was trimmed by 3 bases and J by 0 bases, leaving 5 bases between them. CDR3 DNA sequence: TGTGCCAGCAGTTTTTGGGCTAACTATGGCTACACCTTC. It yields the protein CASSFWANYGYTF.

V gene TRBV7-8 combines with J gene TRBJ1-5; D uncertain. The V gene's germline CDR1 is SGHVS and CDR2 FQNEAQ. V was pared by 1 base and J by 2 bases, with 6 bases between. This CDR3 has 14 amino acids. The CDR3 loop is CASSLVEGNQPQHF. The CDR3 DNA is TGTGCCAGCAGCTTAGTTGAGGGCAATCAGCCCCAGCATTTT.

The gene calls are TRBV4-1 and TRBJ2-2, with D uncertain. With 5 bases removed from V and 0 bases from J, the gap between germline ends came to 13 bases. The germline gives CDR1 MGHRA, CDR2 YSYEKL. The CDR3 has 16 residues. The CDR3 sequence: CASSWTSHSNTGELFF. The CDR3 nucleotides read TGCGCCAGCAGCTGGACCTCCCACTCGAACACCGGGGAGCTGTTTTTT.

The rearrangement joins TRBV25-1 to TRBJ1-5; 10 bases agree with TRBD1. Trimming cost V 4 bases and J 4 bases; bases outside gene matches: 4. This CDR3 spans 15 amino acids. CDR1 is MGHDK, CDR2 SYGVNS, per germline. CDR3 nucleotide sequence: TGTGCCAGCAGTGCATCGGGACAGGGGAATCAGCCCCAGCATTTT. It codes for CASSASGQGNQPQHF.

This clone has only one observation. The chain employs TRBV3-1 (or the pseudogene TRBV3-2) and TRBJ2-2; TRBD2 matches 13 bases. The CDR3 length is 17 residues. Germline CDR1 LGHDT, CDR2 YNNKEL (reference sequence). V shed 1 base, J shed 4 bases, and the junction held 3 bases outside the gene matches. CDR3 amino acids: CASSQGLAGGLTGELFF. The CDR3 DNA reads as TGTGCCAGCAGCCAAGGACTAGCGGGGGGCCTCACCGGGGAGCTGTTTTTT.

V gene TRBV6-2 or TRBV6-3 combines with J gene TRBJ1-5, with 7 bases lining up with TRBD1. The germline gives CDR1 MNHEY, CDR2 SVGEGT. The trim removed 5 bases at V and 3 bases at J, leaving 10 bases unmatched. CDR3 length: 16 residues. The CDR3 sequence is CASSPSAGGYNQPQHF. CDR3 nucleotide sequence: TGTGCCAGCAGTCCCTCGGCAGGGGGTTACAATCAGCCCCAGCATTTT.

The chain's CDR3 is CASSSTVGAKNIQYF. The CDR3 coding sequence is TGTGCCAGCAGTTCTACCGTGGGGGCCAAAAACATTCAGTACTTC. The chain couples TRBV27 to TRBJ2-4; D uncertain. The CDR3 sequence is 15 residues long. Trimming took off 4 bases at V and 1 base at J, with 11 bases between the two ends. Germline V gives CDR1 MNHEY, CDR2 SMNVEV (reference sequence).

V and J are TRBV19 and TRBJ2-2; 11 bases map to TRBD2. This CDR3 comprises 18 residues. The trim removed 7 bases at V and 0 bases at J, leaving 10 bases unmatched. The V gene's germline CDR1 is LNHDA and CDR2 SQIVND (reference sequence). CDR3 nucleotides: TGTGCCAGTACCCTCCGGGGACTAGCGGACGCGAACACCGGGGAGCTGTTTTTT. It codes for CASTLRGLADANTGELFF. Drawing the rest from reference TRBV19 and TRBJ2-2, the complete variable domain is DGGITQSPKYLFRKEGQNVTLSCEQNLNHDAMYWYRQDPGQGLRLIYYSQIVNDFQKGDIAEGYSVSREKKESFPLTVTSAQKNPTAFYLCASTLRGLADANTGELFFGEGSRLTVL.

The rearrangement links TRBV5-8 to TRBJ1-3; D is unclear. Germline V gene sequence: CDR1 SGHTS, CDR2 YDEGEE. V lost 1 base to trimming and J lost 0 bases, with 8 bases between them. CDR3 length equals 15 residues. CDR3 coding DNA: TGTGCCAGCAGCTTGATACTGAACTCTGGAAACACCATATATTTT. Its translation: CASSLILNSGNTIYF.

In nucleotides, the CDR3 is TGTGCCAGCAGCCGTACCAACACTGAAGCTTTCTTT. Its protein product is CASSRTNTEAFF. The chain carries TRBV12-3 or TRBV12-4 and TRBJ1-1; D is uncertain. The V gene lost 6 bases and the J gene lost 2 bases, with 7 bases spanning the gap. The CDR3 is made up of 12 amino acids.

The chain joins TRBV7-3 to TRBJ2-6; the D gene is possibly TRBD1 (5 bases). The germline V gene has CDR1 SGHTA and CDR2 FQGTGA. The CDR3 extends over 18 amino acids. The V end lost 5 bases, the J end lost 0 bases, and 17 bases lay between the germline ends. CDR3 residues: CASSGPDNYYSGANVLTF. The CDR3 nucleotides are TGTGCCAGCAGCGGACCGGACAATTACTACTCTGGGGCCAACGTCCTGACTTTC.

CDR3 protein: CARRGAGAPKADTQYF. In DNA, the CDR3 is TGTGCCCGACGTGGCGCGGGGGCTCCAAAGGCAGATACGCAGTATTTT. This rearrangement joins TRBV27 to TRBJ2-3, with D maybe TRBD2 (7 bases). CDR3 size: 16 residues. From germline, CDR1 is MNHEY and CDR2 SMNVEV (reference sequence). Trimming removed 11 bases from V and 4 bases from J, with 25 bases in between.

About this clone: The junction and the germline gene differ at one end; a read error may be behind it. The V gene is TRBV5-7, the J gene TRBJ1-2; tentative D call: TRBD1 (5 bases). TRBV5-7 is identified as an open reading frame with a role that is uncertain. The length of the CDR3 is 13 residues. CDR3 DNA: TGTGCCAGCAGCTTGGATCCCCTCGGGGGAGAGATCTTC. Residues: CASSLDPLGGEIF.

This clone is a singleton in its sample. The chain uses TRBV28 and TRBJ2-3; the match to TRBD1 covers 7 bases. Germline CDR1 reads MDHEN; CDR2 reads SYDVKM. The CDR3 spans 13 residues. CDR3 nucleotides: TGTGTAGTGAGACAGGGAGGCACAGATACGCAGTATTTT. Translated, it gives CVVRQGGTDTQYF.

V gene TRBV4-1 combines with J gene TRBJ1-4; D remains ambiguous. With 2 bases removed from V and 8 bases from J, the gap between germline ends came to 12 bases. The CDR3 has 14 residues. CDR1 is MGHRA, CDR2 YSYEKL, per germline. The CDR3 region has the DNA TGCGCCAGCAGCCAAAACCCGGGAGGAGAAAAACTGTTTTTT. It yields the protein CASSQNPGGEKLFF.

V and J are TRBV15 and TRBJ2-1, with a weak D call TRBD2 (5 bases). The V gene's germline CDR1 is LNHNV and CDR2 YYDKDF (reference sequence). Trimming stripped 5 bases from V and 1 base from J, with 6 bases between. The CDR3 length is 13 residues. The CDR3 reads CATSGGSYNEQFF. In DNA form, the CDR3 reads TGTGCCACCAGCGGCGGGTCCTACAATGAGCAGTTCTTC.

The chain links TRBV2 to TRBJ1-2; D remains ambiguous. Trimming took off 3 bases at V and 8 bases at J, with 10 bases between the two ends. Germline V lookup: CDR1 SNHLY, CDR2 FYNNEI. There are 12 residues in the CDR3. CDR3 amino acids: CASSDTPGGYTF. DNA of the CDR3: TGTGCCAGCAGTGACACACCCGGGGGCTACACCTTC.

The V gene is TRBV5-1, the J gene TRBJ2-3, with 10 bases matching TRBD1. Unmatched junction bases numbered 3, after V lost 1 base and J lost 4 bases. Germline V gene data show CDR1 as SGHRS and CDR2 as YFSETQ. CDR3 length: 15 amino acids. The CDR3 DNA reads TGCGCCAGCAGCTTGTCGGGACAGGGGCCAGATACGCAGTATTTT. Protein: CASSLSGQGPDTQYF.

This clone appeared once. As DNA, the CDR3 is TGCGCCAGCAGCTCCGGAGGGGGACCCACTAGCACAGATACGCAGTATTTT. Translation gives CASSSGGGPTSTDTQYF. J is TRBJ2-3 and V is TRBV5-1; D might be TRBD1 or TRBD2, each matching 6 bases. Between the trimmed V and J ends, which lost 3 bases and 0 bases, there was a span of 17 bases. Germline V gives CDR1 SGHRS, CDR2 YFSETQ. The CDR3 spans 17 residues.

This clone was detected only a few times. This chain connects TRBV15 to TRBJ1-2; no firm D call. The CDR3 is 15 residues long. Germline-derived CDR1 and CDR2 are LNHNV and YYDKDF (reference sequence). The V and J ends lost 0 bases and 7 bases respectively, with 15 bases between them. CDR3 in DNA: TGTGCCACCAGCAGAGATCGAGGTACGATCGGTGGCTACACCTTC. Amino acid sequence: CATSRDRGTIGGYTF. Using reference TRBV15 and TRBJ1-2 for the parts outside the CDR3, the full variable domain is DAMVIQNPRYQVTQFGKPVTLSCSQTLNHNVMYWYQQKSSQAPKLLFHYYDKDFNNEADTPDNFQSRRPNTSFCFLDIRSPGLGDTAMYLCATSRDRGTIGGYTFGSGTRLTVV.

The chain recombines TRBV7-2 with TRBJ2-2; maybe TRBD1 (6 bases). This CDR3 is 14 amino acids long. V lost 6 bases, J lost 5 bases, and 13 bases lay in between. The V gene's germline CDR1 is SGHTA and CDR2 FQGNSA. The CDR3 loop is CASRQGPRTGELFF. The CDR3 DNA reads TGTGCCAGCAGACAGGGACCACGAACCGGGGAGCTGTTTTTT.

The rearrangement links TRBV9 to TRBJ1-2, with D possibly being TRBD1 (5 bases). Per germline, CDR1 SGDLS and CDR2 YYNGEE. The V end lost 7 bases, the J end lost 7 bases, and 11 bases lay between the germline ends. The CDR3 has 11 amino acids. The CDR3 loop is CASPHGGGYTF. CDR3 coding DNA: TGTGCCAGCCCCCATGGGGGTGGCTACACCTTC. The whole variable domain, filled in from reference TRBV9 and TRBJ1-2, reads DSGVTQTPKHLITATGQRVTLRCSPRSGDLSVYWYQQSLDQGLQFLIQYYNGEERAKGNILERFSAQQFPDLHSELNLSSLELGDSALYFCASPHGGGYTFGSGTRLTVV.

The chain has TRBV5-1 and TRBJ1-4; 8 nucleotides line up with TRBD1. Germline lookup yields CDR1 SGHRS and CDR2 YFSETQ. The CDR3 contains 14 residues. The trim removed 5 bases at V and 8 bases at J, leaving 8 bases unmatched. This chain's CDR3 is CASRPGTGGEKLFF. Written as DNA, the CDR3 is TGCGCCAGCAGGCCCGGGACAGGAGGCGAAAAACTGTTTTTT.